This TCR beta chain was obtained from a study of cytomegalovirus exposure and HLA in healthy donors. PCR amplification relied on 60 Vbeta primers (plus 13 Jbeta primers). Repertoires were generated with immunoSEQ multiplex PCR, while TCRdb's copy carries only in-frame clones and drops some. The repertoire consists of 100,000 or so clones, with over 80% occurring once and the leading ten covering 6% to 8%. The V gene's germline CDR1 is MGHRA and CDR2 YSYEKL. The V gene end was trimmed by 3 bases and the J gene end by 4 bases; junction bases not matched to a gene: 11. The CDR3 is 16 amino acids. Regarding this clone: Its antigen remains unknown.

Whole-study findings and limits: Accurate prediction of most subjects' HLA-A and HLA-B alleles from TCR beta sequences was reported. The study recorded 150 to 200 TCR beta chains that were cytomegalovirus-associated. CMV antigen specificity was confirmed in vitro for a few CMV-associated chains.

The sequenced sample was PBMCs. The chain employs TRBV4-1 and TRBJ1-2; 7 bases are a match to TRBD1. The TCR sequence derives from a young man in good health and CMV-seropositive. CDR3 protein: CASSQPRQGSFYGYTF. The CDR3, as DNA: TGCGCCAGCAGCCAGCCACGACAGGGTTCCTTCTATGGCTACACCTTC.